These 14 T cell receptor beta chains originate from one sample sequenced in a study of blood T cell repertoires in COVID-19. Clones were sequenced by immunoSEQ multiplex PCR, and TCRdb holds only the in-frame ones, with some missing. The sample yields about 59,000 clones, about nine tenths seen once. What was sequenced was peripheral blood. These receptors were obtained from a man aged 80 or over with acute or convalescent COVID-19.

The V call is TRBV24-1, the J call TRBJ1-2, with 8 bases that match TRBD1. CDR1 and CDR2 from the germline V gene are KGHDR and SFDVKD. With 3 bases clipped from V and 6 bases from J, the junction kept 11 bases outside the gene matches. The CDR3 spans 16 residues. The CDR3 sequence is CATSDTRTGFLHGYTF. CDR3 DNA: TGTGCCACCAGTGATACTAGGACAGGGTTCCTCCATGGCTACACCTTC.

The J gene is TRBJ1-1, the V gene TRBV6-2 or TRBV6-3, with no clear D. The CDR3 length is 12 residues. Trimming cost V 4 bases and J 11 bases, with 14 bases left between them. The germline CDR1 and CDR2 sequences are MNHEY and SVGEGT. The CDR3 nucleotides are TGTGCCAGCAGTTCCCGGTCCTTTCTCGCTTTCTTT. It yields the protein CASSSRSFLAFF.

In nucleotides, the CDR3 is TGTGCCAGCAGCCCACTTGCCGGGGAATCCGGGGAGCTGTTTTTT. Translating it yields CASSPLAGESGELFF. The rearrangement links TRBV7-2 to TRBJ2-2; perhaps TRBD2 as D (5 bases). Between the trimmed V and J ends, which lost 5 bases and 6 bases, there was a span of 16 bases. The V gene's germline CDR1 is SGHTA and CDR2 FQGNSA. The CDR3 runs 15 residues.

The chain recombines TRBV15 with TRBJ2-3; TRBD2 agrees at 8 bases. The CDR3 runs to 18 residues. V trimming: 0 bases; J trimming: 6 bases; junction bases outside the gene matches: 14. Germline values: CDR1 LNHNV, CDR2 YYDKDF (reference sequence). The CDR3 DNA sequence: TGTGCCACCAGCAGAGATCCGGGGGGGCAGGTAGGGCGTGATACGCAGTATTTT. It encodes CATSRDPGGQVGRDTQYF.

V and J are TRBV11-2 and TRBJ1-6; D is unresolved. Germline values: CDR1 SGHAT, CDR2 FQNNGV. The CDR3 totals 18 residues. Trimming left V 2 bases short and J 7 bases short, with 21 bases between. The DNA of the CDR3 is TGTGCCAGCAGCTTATCCGTCGGACTCCCTGCGGGAAATTCACCCCTCCACTTT. It codes for CASSLSVGLPAGNSPLHF.

V usage is TRBV15 and J usage is TRBJ2-5; TRBD1 agrees at 7 bases. CDR3 length equals 13 residues. V shed 2 bases and J 5 bases; nucleotides not matched to a gene: 2. CDR1 LNHNV and CDR2 YYDKDF come from the germline V gene (reference sequence). The CDR3 DNA reads TGTGCCACCAGCAGACGGGACAGTGAGACCCAGTACTTC. It specifies CATSRRDSETQYF.

This rearrangement joins TRBV3-1 (or the pseudogene TRBV3-2) to TRBJ1-4; tentative D call: TRBD1 (6 bases). The CDR3 has 15 residues. Germline CDR1 LGHDT, CDR2 YNNKEL (reference sequence). V shed 4 bases and J shed 2 bases, with 11 bases lying between them. Written as DNA, the CDR3 is TGTGCCAGCAGCCCCCAGGGGACGACTAATGAAAAACTGTTTTTT. As protein: CASSPQGTTNEKLFF.

As regards this clone: The same CDR3 also results from other DNA sequences found in this sample. This chain connects TRBV5-1 to TRBJ2-5; 11 bases match TRBD2. CDR1 SGHRS and CDR2 YFSETQ come from the germline V gene. The CDR3 is 14 residues long. The V and J ends lost 4 bases and 3 bases, in that order; junction bases with no gene match: 2. The CDR3: CASSTGLAEETQYF. The CDR3 coding sequence is TGCGCCAGCAGCACGGGACTAGCGGAAGAGACCCAGTACTTC.

This clone was detected a few times. The chain is built from TRBV13 and TRBJ1-2; D is unclear. Trimming left V 3 bases short and J 4 bases short, with 12 bases between. The CDR3 totals 14 residues. Germline V CDR1 and CDR2: PRHDT, FYEKMQ (reference sequence). The DNA for the CDR3 is TGTGCCAGCAGCTTTGAGGGTGGGAGCTATGGCTACACCTTC. Protein product: CASSFEGGSYGYTF.

The chain joins TRBV9 to TRBJ1-6; 7 nucleotides line up with TRBD1. The CDR3 has 17 residues. Germline V gene data show CDR1 as SGDLS and CDR2 as YYNGEE. Trimming removed 0 bases from V and 0 bases from J; junction bases left unmatched: 3. CDR3 DNA sequence: TGTGCCAGCAGCGTAGATGGGACAGCCTCCTATAATTCACCCCTCCACTTT. Protein product: CASSVDGTASYNSPLHF.

The chain recombines TRBV10-3 with TRBJ1-2; D not resolved. Germline CDR1 reads ENHRY; CDR2 reads SYGVKD. This CDR3 comprises 11 residues. Trimming left V 2 bases short and J 8 bases short, with 6 bases between. The CDR3 region has the DNA TGTGCCATCAGTGAGAGCGGAGGCTACACCTTC. Its protein product is CAISESGGYTF.

The genes are TRBV5-1 and TRBJ1-4; perhaps TRBD1 as D (5 bases). Germline V gene lookup returns CDR1 SGHRS and CDR2 YFSETQ. The germline V and J ends were trimmed by 4 bases and 0 bases, with 10 bases remaining between them. This CDR3 has 15 amino acids. Written as DNA, the CDR3 is TGCGCCAGCAGCCGAGGGACTGCAACTAATGAAAAACTGTTTTTT. Translated: CASSRGTATNEKLFF.

V is TRBV7-6 and J is TRBJ2-1; 14 bases match TRBD2. The CDR3 contains 17 residues. CDR1 and CDR2 from the germline V gene are SGHVS and FNYEAQ. J was trimmed by 8 bases and V by 5 bases; bases with no gene match: 11. CDR3 sequence reads: CASSLTSGGGRGYEQFF. In DNA, the CDR3 is TGTGCCAGCAGCCTGACTAGCGGGGGGGGACGTGGCTATGAGCAGTTCTTC.

This chain joins TRBV3-1 (or the pseudogene TRBV3-2) and TRBJ2-5, with D unresolved. Germline V lookup: CDR1 LGHDT, CDR2 YNNKEL (reference sequence). The CDR3 length is 14 residues. V lost 1 base, J lost 1 base, and 7 bases lay in between. Here the CDR3 reads CASSQAVSQETQYF. In DNA form, the CDR3 reads TGTGCCAGCAGCCAAGCCGTCAGCCAAGAGACCCAGTACTTC.